This T cell receptor (beta chain) was profiled in a study of T cell responses to AZD1222 COVID-19 vaccine. Findings and caveats of the study: Repertoire collection took place solely once the T cell response had peaked. White British people made up most donors, females outnumbered males, and clonal diversity was possibly underestimated. In the spike-specific TCR repertoire, nearly half reportedly target unmutated variant regions.

Germline values: CDR1 LNHDA, CDR2 SQIVND (reference sequence). Trimming took off 3 bases at V and 1 base at J, with 13 bases between the two ends. CDR3 length equals 16 residues. Turning to this clone: The antigen is unknown.

Sequencing used immunoSEQ multiplex PCR; TCRdb keeps in-frame clones, though not all of them. The sample contains around 100,000 clones, more than 70% of which appear only once. Sequencing was performed on peripheral blood, taken on day 0 of MenACWY control vaccination. This rearrangement joins TRBV19 to TRBJ2-1; D may be TRBD2 (6 bases). The sequence was obtained from an adult in good health. The CDR3 DNA is TGTGCCAGTAGTATCCTCCGGGACTCTTCCTACAATGAGCAGTTCTTC. Amino acids: CASSILRDSSYNEQFF.